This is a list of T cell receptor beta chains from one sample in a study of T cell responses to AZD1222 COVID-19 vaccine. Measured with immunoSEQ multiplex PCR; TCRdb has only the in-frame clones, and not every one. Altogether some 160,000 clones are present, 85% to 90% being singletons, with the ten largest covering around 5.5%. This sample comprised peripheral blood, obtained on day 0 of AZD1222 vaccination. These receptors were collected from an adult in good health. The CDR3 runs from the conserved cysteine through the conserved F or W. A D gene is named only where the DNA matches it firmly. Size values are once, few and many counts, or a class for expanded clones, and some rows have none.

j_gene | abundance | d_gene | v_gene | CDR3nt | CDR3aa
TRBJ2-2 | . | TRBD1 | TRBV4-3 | TGCGCCAGCAGCCATTACCAGGGGGCTTTGGACACCGGGGAGCTGTTTTTT | CASSHYQGALDTGELFF
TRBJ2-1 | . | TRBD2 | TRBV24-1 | TGTGCCACCAGTGATCCCTCGAGCGGGGTCTCCTACAATGAGCAGTTCTTC | CATSDPSSGVSYNEQFF
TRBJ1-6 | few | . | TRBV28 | TGTGCCAGCAGTCCTCGGTTGGGTAATTCACCCCTCCACTTT | CASSPRLGNSPLHF
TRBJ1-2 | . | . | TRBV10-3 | TGTGCCATCAGTGAAAGTGGGACGGCCTATGGCTACACCTTC | CAISESGTAYGYTF
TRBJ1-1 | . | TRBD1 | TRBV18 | TGTGCCAGCTCACCCCGACAGGGGGTTTTGAACACTGAAGCTTTCTTT | CASSPRQGVLNTEAFF
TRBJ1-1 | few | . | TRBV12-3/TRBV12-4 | TGTGCCAGCAGCCCTCGACAAGCTTTCTTT | CASSPRQAFF
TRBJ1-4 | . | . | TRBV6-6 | TGTGCCAGCAGTTACGGGGGGCAGGAAAAACTGTTTTTT | CASSYGGQEKLFF
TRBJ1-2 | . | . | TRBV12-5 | TGTGCTAGTGGTCCCTGGGGCGGGGGCTACACCTTC | CASGPWGGGYTF
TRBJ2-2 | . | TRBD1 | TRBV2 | TGTGCCAGCAGGGCCCCGGGACAGAAGGACACCGGGGAGCTGTTTTTT | CASRAPGQKDTGELFF
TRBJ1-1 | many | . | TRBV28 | TGTGCCAGCAGTTTGCCCCAGGCGTCCAACACTGAAGCTTTCTTT | CASSLPQASNTEAFF
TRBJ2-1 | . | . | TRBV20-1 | TGCAGTGCGTCAGGGGACAATGAGCAGTTCTTC | CSASGDNEQFF
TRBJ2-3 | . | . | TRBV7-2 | TGTGCCAGCAGCTTAGCAACAGGGCGAGATACGCAGTATTTT | CASSLATGRDTQYF
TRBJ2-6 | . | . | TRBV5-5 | TGTGCCAGCAGCGGGGGCCACTCTGGGGCCAACGTCCTGACTTTC | CASSGGHSGANVLTF
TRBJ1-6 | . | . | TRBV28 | TGTGCCAGCAGTCCCTCCGTGGTGGCACCCCTCCACTTT | CASSPSVVAPLHF
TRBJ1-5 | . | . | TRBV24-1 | TGTGCCACCAGTGAGTCCGATAATCAGCCCCAGCATTTT | CATSESDNQPQHF
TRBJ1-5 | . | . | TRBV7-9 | TGTGCCAGCAGCTTAGCACGTAATCAGCCCCAGCATTTT | CASSLARNQPQHF
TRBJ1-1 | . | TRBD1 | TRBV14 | TGTGCCAGCAGCCTTAAACCAGGGGGCCCCACTGAAGCTTTCTTT | CASSLKPGGPTEAFF
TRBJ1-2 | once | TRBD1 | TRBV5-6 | TGTGCCAGCAGCCCGGACAGGGGGCTCCCCTATGGCTACACCTTC | CASSPDRGLPYGYTF
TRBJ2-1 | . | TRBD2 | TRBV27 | TGTGCCAGCAGTTTATCTCTGCGGGGGGAGCAGTTCTTC | CASSLSLRGEQFF
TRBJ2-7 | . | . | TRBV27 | TGTGCCAGCAGTTTAAGGCAGTCCTACGAGCAGTACTTC | CASSLRQSYEQYF
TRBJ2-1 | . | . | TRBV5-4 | TGTGCCAGCAGCCCTGTGAACAGGGGGGGGAATGAGCAGTTCTTC | CASSPVNRGGNEQFF
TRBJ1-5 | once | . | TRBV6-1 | TGTGCCAGCAGTGCGGCAGGGGCTTCGAACAATCAGCCCCAGCATTTT | CASSAAGASNNQPQHF
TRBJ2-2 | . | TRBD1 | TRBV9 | TGTGCCAGCAGCGTAGTACAGGGGGCATCCGGGGAGCTGTTTTTT | CASSVVQGASGELFF